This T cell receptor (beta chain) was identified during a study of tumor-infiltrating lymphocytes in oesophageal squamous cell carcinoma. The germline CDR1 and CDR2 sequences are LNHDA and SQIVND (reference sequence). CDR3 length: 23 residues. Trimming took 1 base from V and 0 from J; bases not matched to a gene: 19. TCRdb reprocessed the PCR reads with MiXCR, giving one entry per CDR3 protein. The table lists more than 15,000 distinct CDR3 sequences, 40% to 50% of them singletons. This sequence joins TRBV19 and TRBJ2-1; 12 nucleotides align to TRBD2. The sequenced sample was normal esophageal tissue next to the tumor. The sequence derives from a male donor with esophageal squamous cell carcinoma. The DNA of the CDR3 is TGTGCCAGTAGTATAGGGAAGGGGGCGCGGACTAGCGGGATCGAGAGCTCCTACAATGAGCAGTTCTTC. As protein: CASSIGKGARTSGIESSYNEQFF.